This passage covers 18 T cell receptor beta chains from one sample sequenced in a study of blood T cell repertoires in COVID-19. Clones were sequenced by immunoSEQ multiplex PCR, and TCRdb holds only the in-frame ones, with some missing. The table records some 400,000 clones, 80% to 90% of them present only once. The material sequenced was peripheral blood. These receptor sequences come from a woman aged 60-75 years with COVID-19, enrolled during active disease.

The gene calls are TRBV5-8 and TRBJ2-3; D call uncertain. CDR1 SGHTS and CDR2 YDEGEE come from the germline V gene. The CDR3 extends over 13 amino acids. V was pared by 3 bases and J by 4 bases, with 9 bases between. Written as DNA, the CDR3 is TGTGCCAGCAGCTCCTATAACCCAGATACGCAGTATTTT. This codes for CASSSYNPDTQYF.

This sequence joins TRBV2 and TRBJ2-7; 12 positions agree with TRBD2. Per the germline V gene, CDR1 is SNHLY and CDR2 is FYNNEI. This CDR3 contains 16 residues. V lost 6 bases, J lost 5 bases, and 11 bases stayed unmatched. CDR3 in DNA: TGTGCCAGCAGCGGACTAGCGGGGCCTCAAAAGGACGAGCAGTACTTC. It is translated as CASSGLAGPQKDEQYF. The full variable domain, with the rest looked up from reference TRBV2 and TRBJ2-7, is EPEVTQTPSHQVTQMGQEVILRCVPISNHLYFYWYRQILGQKVEFLVSFYNNEISEKSEIFDDQFSVERPDGSNFTLKIRSTKLEDSAMYFCASSGLAGPQKDEQYFGPGTRLTVT.

The chain carries TRBV7-3 and TRBJ1-2; D uncertain. V lost 1 base to trimming and J lost 6 bases, with 9 bases between them. Germline CDR1 and CDR2: SGHTA and FQGTGA. The CDR3 has 13 amino acids. This chain's CDR3 is CASSLRPNDGYTF. In nucleotides, the CDR3 is TGTGCCAGCAGCTTAAGGCCGAACGATGGCTACACCTTC.

The V gene is TRBV28, the J gene TRBJ2-1; 10 bases are shared with TRBD1. V gave up 4 bases and J gave up 5 bases; unmatched junction bases: 8. Germline values: CDR1 MDHEN, CDR2 SYDVKM. The CDR3 extends over 16 amino acids. DNA of the CDR3: TGTGCCAGCAGTTCGCCCGGGACAGGGGCTAACAATGAGCAGTTCTTC. It codes for CASSSPGTGANNEQFF.

The rearrangement joins TRBV18 to TRBJ1-2, with 7 bases lining up with TRBD1. After removal of 4 bases from V and 3 bases from J, the junction contained 5 bases not matched to a gene. The CDR3 loop spans 14 amino acids. Germline V gene lookup returns CDR1 KGHSH and CDR2 LQKENI. As DNA, the CDR3 is TGTGCCAGCTCACTGAGACAGGGCGACTATGGCTACACCTTC. Translating gives CASSLRQGDYGYTF.

This sequence joins TRBV18 and TRBJ1-6; 8 nucleotides line up with TRBD1. J gave up 7 bases and V 3 bases, and 8 bases lay outside the gene matches. The CDR3 runs 16 residues. Per germline, CDR1 KGHSH and CDR2 LQKENI. The CDR3, as DNA: TGTGCCAGCTCACCGTTATCGGACAGGGAGAATTCACCCCTCCACTTT. Its protein is CASSPLSDRENSPLHF.

V usage is TRBV7-8 and J usage is TRBJ2-1; possible D gene TRBD1, 5 bases. This CDR3 has 15 amino acids. Germline CDR1 SGHVS, CDR2 FQNEAQ. V was clipped by 5 bases and J by 5 bases, with 16 bases between them. The CDR3: CASSRDRILHNEQFF. The CDR3 region has the DNA TGTGCCAGCAGCCGAGACAGAATCCTTCACAATGAGCAGTTCTTC.

The chain uses TRBV19 and TRBJ2-5, with TRBD2 identical over 7 bases. The CDR3 spans 15 residues. Germline V gene lookup returns CDR1 LNHDA and CDR2 SQIVND (reference sequence). V gave up 1 base and J gave up 3 bases; unmatched junction bases: 5. CDR3 protein: CASSIGGLAEETQYF. CDR3 DNA sequence: TGTGCCAGTAGTATAGGCGGGCTAGCGGAAGAGACCCAGTACTTC.

This clone was observed a few times. The chain links TRBV7-6 to TRBJ1-5; weak D call: TRBD1 (5 bases). Trimming stripped 5 bases from V and 6 bases from J, with 14 bases between. There are 14 residues in the CDR3. In germline, CDR1 is SGHVS, CDR2 FNYEAQ. In DNA, the CDR3 is TGTGCCAGCAGCCGTGACAGCCTCGGTCAGCCCCAGCATTTT. Its protein product is CASSRDSLGQPQHF.

The chain uses TRBV19 and TRBJ1-6; possible D gene TRBD1, 5 bases. Germline CDR1 LNHDA, CDR2 SQIVND (reference sequence). The V and J ends lost 0 bases and 10 bases respectively, with 10 bases between them. The CDR3 runs to 14 residues. In DNA, the CDR3 is TGTGCCAGTAGTATAGATTTGGACATCTCACCCCTCCACTTT. Its protein product is CASSIDLDISPLHF.

Many counts were recorded for this clone. This chain joins TRBV6-1 and TRBJ2-5; a possible D gene is TRBD2 (7 bases). The CDR3 is 17 residues long. Trimming took 2 bases from V and 2 from J, leaving 18 bases between them. Germline V gives CDR1 MNHNS, CDR2 SASEGT. In nucleotides, the CDR3 is TGTGCCAGCAGTGAACTCGGCGGGGGCCAAGTACAAGAGACCCAGTACTTC. Amino acids: CASSELGGGQVQETQYF.

V and J are TRBV24-1 and TRBJ2-3; D may be TRBD2 (7 bases). Per germline, CDR1 KGHDR and CDR2 SFDVKD. This CDR3 has 16 amino acids. With 3 bases removed from V and 3 bases from J, the gap between germline ends came to 15 bases. In DNA form, the CDR3 reads TGTGCCACCAGTGATCCCCACAGGGAGGGTACAGATACGCAGTATTTT. Translated, it gives CATSDPHREGTDTQYF.

This sequence joins TRBV18 and TRBJ1-5, with 7 positions matching TRBD1. CDR1 and CDR2 (germline): KGHSH, LQKENI. The CDR3 is 16 amino acids. V shed 6 bases and J 0 bases; nucleotides not matched to a gene: 8. The CDR3 is CASSPRRDSSNQPQHF. CDR3 DNA: TGTGCCAGCTCGCCAAGAAGGGACAGTAGCAATCAGCCCCAGCATTTT.

The CDR3: CASRQAPGYTGELFF. In DNA, the CDR3 is TGCGCCAGCAGACAGGCTCCAGGGTACACCGGGGAGCTGTTTTTT. The chain recombines TRBV5-1 with TRBJ2-2, with D maybe TRBD1 (5 bases). From germline, CDR1 is SGHRS and CDR2 YFSETQ. V gave up 5 bases and J gave up 3 bases, with 14 bases separating them. CDR3 size: 15 residues.

The DNA of the CDR3 is TGTGCCAGCAGCCACCAGGGTATGCGTAATGAAAAACTGTTTTTT. Translating it yields CASSHQGMRNEKLFF. V and J are TRBV3-1 (or the pseudogene TRBV3-2) and TRBJ1-4; D may be TRBD1 (5 bases). This CDR3 has 15 amino acids. Trimming pared 3 bases from V and 4 bases from J, leaving 12 bases between. Germline V gives CDR1 LGHDT, CDR2 YNNKEL (reference sequence).

The chain links TRBV19 to TRBJ1-2, with a weak D call TRBD1 (6 bases). Trimming shortened V by 0 bases and J by 3 bases, and 11 bases separated the two germline ends. CDR3 size: 15 residues. Germline CDR1 and CDR2: LNHDA and SQIVND (reference sequence). CDR3 loop: CASSIERGNDYGYTF. CDR3 nucleotides: TGTGCCAGTAGTATAGAGAGGGGGAATGACTATGGCTACACCTTC. Full variable domain (rest looked up from reference TRBV19 and TRBJ1-2): DGGITQSPKYLFRKEGQNVTLSCEQNLNHDAMYWYRQDPGQGLRLIYYSQIVNDFQKGDIAEGYSVSREKKESFPLTVTSAQKNPTAFYLCASSIERGNDYGYTFGSGTRLTVV.

The V and J genes are TRBV5-4 and TRBJ1-2, with D possibly TRBD1 on 6 matching bases. The germline V and J ends were trimmed by 4 bases and 4 bases, with 11 bases remaining between them. CDR1 is SGHNT, CDR2 YYREEE, per germline (reference sequence). This CDR3 is built from 13 residues. DNA of the CDR3: TGTGCCAGCAGCCAGGACAGTCTCTATGGCTACACCTTC. Translation gives CASSQDSLYGYTF.

This rearrangement joins TRBV15 to TRBJ2-5; D ambiguous. This CDR3 is built from 14 residues. Deletions cut 1 base from V and 4 bases from J, with 10 bases between. Germline CDR1 and CDR2: LNHNV and YYDKDF (reference sequence). As DNA, the CDR3 is TGTGCCACCAGCAGAGCAACAGTACGAGAGACCCAGTACTTC. This codes for CATSRATVRETQYF.